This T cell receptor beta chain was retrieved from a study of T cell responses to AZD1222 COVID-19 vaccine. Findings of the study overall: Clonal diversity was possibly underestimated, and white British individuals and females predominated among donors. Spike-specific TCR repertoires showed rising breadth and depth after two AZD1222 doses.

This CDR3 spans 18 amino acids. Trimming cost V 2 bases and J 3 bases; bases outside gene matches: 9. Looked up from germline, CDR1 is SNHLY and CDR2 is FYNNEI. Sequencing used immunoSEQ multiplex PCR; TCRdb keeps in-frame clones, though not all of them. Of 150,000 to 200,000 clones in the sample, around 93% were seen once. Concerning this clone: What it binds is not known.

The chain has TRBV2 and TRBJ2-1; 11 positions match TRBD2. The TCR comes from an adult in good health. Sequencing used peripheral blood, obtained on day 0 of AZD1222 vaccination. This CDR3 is CASSEIVGTSGNYNEQFF. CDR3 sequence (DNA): TGTGCCAGCAGTGAAATAGTGGGGACTAGCGGAAACTACAATGAGCAGTTCTTC.